One T cell receptor beta chain is described in this entry. Its antigen remains undetermined. Base-call qualities are not available, and no considerably larger clone is one nucleotide away. This specimen belongs to a study of control samples from healthy donors and cancer patients (dated by TCRdb to about 2020). Based on the germline V gene, the CDR1 and CDR2 sequences are SGHDN and FVKESK. Taken from cysteine to phenylalanine, the CDR3 has 16 residues. Just CDR3 DNA is preserved here, 48 bases in frame from base 1. Between the V and J ends, shortened by 4 bases and 2 bases respectively, the junction contains 15 bases. Library preparation used the immunoSEQ multiplex PCR assay. The immuneACCESS repertoire file appears here via TCRdb, limited to in-frame rearrangements. These files lack a portion of the clones; in checked studies, under half of the deficit traces to unresolved V genes, and the cause of the others is not known. The sample profile shows 70,000 or so clones; approximately 80% of them were found once. The ten largest clones represent around 30% of the sample.

The chain is assembled from TRBV14 and TRBJ1-3; TRBD1 could be the D gene, as 5 bases match. This sequence originates from a man aged 50 to 59 in good health. Input material: blood. The DNA reads as follows: TGTGCCAGCAGCCCCGACGGGGGTACGACTGGAAACACCATATATTTT. It codes for CASSPDGGTTGNTIYF.